The rows below give T cell receptor beta chains drawn from one sample of a study of T cells in Graves' hyperthyroidism and ophthalmopathy. TCRdb passed the multiplex PCR reads through MiXCR, listing each CDR3 protein once. The sample consists of 300,000 to 350,000 distinct CDR3 sequences, around a sixth of them appearing once. The sample comprised blood. The receptors originated from a man aged 25-45 years with Graves' hyperthyroidism. CDR3s include the opening cysteine and the closing phenylalanine or tryptophan. D genes are given only for firm matches. Only part of the rows carry a size: once, few, many, or a class if the clone is expanded.

14,TRBD2,TRBV20-1,few,TRBJ2-1,TGCAGTGCTAGTAAAAGCTCGGGGACTAGATTCCAGTTCTTC,CSASKSSGTRFQFF
15,-,TRBV11-2,few,TRBJ2-3,TGTGCCAGCAGCACCTCGACAGACTCCACAGGTACGCAGTATTTT,CASSTSTDSTGTQYF
14,-,TRBV6-1,once,TRBJ2-3,TGTGCCAGCAGTGACCGAATTTTCACAGATACGCAGTATTTT,CASSDRIFTDTQYF
11,-,TRBV2,many,TRBJ2-1,TGTGCCAGCAGTGAGATCGGTTGGGAGTTCTTC,CASSEIGWEFF
17,TRBD2,TRBV7-9,-,TRBJ2-1,TGTGCCAGCAGCCCGAGACTAGCGGGCGACCGATACAATGAGCAGTTCTTC,CASSPRLAGDRYNEQFF
14,-,TRBV19,-,TRBJ2-3,TGTGCCAGTAGTATGGAGGGGGTTTCAGATACGCAGTATTTT,CASSMEGVSDTQYF
17,-,TRBV11-2,many,TRBJ2-7,TGTGCCAGCAGCTTAGTACGGGGGGCGCTTATTCCCTACGAGCAGTACTTC,CASSLVRGALIPYEQYF
16,TRBD2,TRBV12-3/TRBV12-4,few,TRBJ2-3,TGTGCCAGCAGTTTTGCTAGCGGGAGGACCACAGATACGCAGTATTTT,CASSFASGRTTDTQYF
15,-,TRBV5-8,-,TRBJ2-1,TGTGCCAGCAGCTTCGAGGGGTTAGGTGGTAATGAGCAGTTCTTC,CASSFEGLGGNEQFF
15,-,TRBV25-1,-,TRBJ1-6,TGTGCCAGCAGTGAGGGGGTCGACCGACGGTCACCCCTCCACTTT,CASSEGVDRRSPLHF
16,-,TRBV20-1,few,TRBJ2-2,TGCAGTGCTAGAGATTTGAAGGGGGGGGACACCGGGGAGCTGTTTTTT,CSARDLKGGDTGELFF
13,-,TRBV20-1,few,TRBJ1-4,TGCAGTGCGACTGGGTCCGCTAATGAAAAACTGTTTTTT,CSATGSANEKLFF
15,TRBD2,TRBV20-1,-,TRBJ2-3,TGCAGTGCTAGGGCCCGGACTAGCGGGACAGATACGCAGTATTTT,CSARARTSGTDTQYF
14,-,TRBV5-1,few,TRBJ2-6,TGCGCCAGCGGGGATCGTCGGGGGGCCAACGTCCTGACTTTC,CASGDRRGANVLTF
15,TRBD2,TRBV7-2,many,TRBJ2-5,TGTGCCAGCAGCTTTCCGGGACTAGGCATGGAGACCCAGTACTTC,CASSFPGLGMETQYF
13,-,TRBV6-2/TRBV6-3,many,TRBJ1-3,TGTGCCAGCAGTTACGGACGGCGGAGCACCATATATTTT,CASSYGRRSTIYF
15,TRBD2,TRBV6-1,few,TRBJ2-7,TGTGCCAGCAGTATAAGCGGGAGAATCTCCTACGAGCAGTACTTC,CASSISGRISYEQYF
14,TRBD2,TRBV20-1,-,TRBJ2-1,TGCAGTGCTGCCGGGACTAGCGATTACAATGAGCAGTTCTTC,CSAAGTSDYNEQFF
15,-,TRBV7-9,many,TRBJ2-6,TGTGCCAGCAGCTCCACAGGATTTGGGGCCAACGTCCTGACTTTC,CASSSTGFGANVLTF
17,-,TRBV20-1,many,TRBJ2-7,TGCAGTGCTAGAGCCTCTAGCGCTAGCCTCAGATCCTACGAGCAGTACTTC,CSARASSASLRSYEQYF
14,TRBD1,TRBV5-5,many,TRBJ2-3,TGTGCCAGCAGCTTCACAGGGGGGACAGATACGCAGTATTTT,CASSFTGGTDTQYF
16,-,TRBV7-9,-,TRBJ1-2,TGTGCCAGCAGTCTAGGTTCCGGGGAGGCTAACTATGGCTACACCTTC,CASSLGSGEANYGYTF
13,-,TRBV29-1,-,TRBJ1-2,TGCAGCGTTGAAAGGACCAGTTTGTATGGCTACACCTTC,CSVERTSLYGYTF
15,TRBD1,TRBV15,many,TRBJ1-5,TGTGCCACCACCCCTGGGGACAGGGTAAATCAGCCCCAGCATTTT,CATTPGDRVNQPQHF
15,-,TRBV7-2,few,TRBJ2-7,TGTGCCAGCAGGCCCACACAGTGGGGGGTGCACGAGCAGTACTTC,CASRPTQWGVHEQYF